Each of the 22 T cell receptor beta chains below was sequenced from the same sample in a study of T cell changes during pregnancy in multiple sclerosis. TCRdb keeps only in-frame clones here, not all; method: immunoSEQ multiplex PCR. The sample has roughly 87,000 clones, approximately 92% seen once; the top ten hold about 1.3%. The sequenced sample was peripheral blood, obtained in the third trimester of pregnancy. These receptors all come from a female donor in good health, enrolled as a control in a pregnancy study.

This chain joins TRBV19 and TRBJ1-1, with TRBD1 identical over 8 bases. The CDR3 totals 14 residues. V lost 6 bases to trimming and J lost 4 bases; unmatched junction nucleotides: 7. Germline lookup yields CDR1 LNHDA and CDR2 SQIVND (reference sequence). The DNA of the CDR3 is TGTGCCAGTAGCCAACGGACAGGGTCCACTGAAGCTTTCTTT. Protein product: CASSQRTGSTEAFF.

The rearrangement uses TRBV14 and TRBJ2-7, with 9 bases identical to TRBD1. Germline V gene data show CDR1 as SGHDN and CDR2 as FVKESK. V lost 0 bases, J lost 3 bases, and 3 bases stayed unmatched. There are 15 residues in the CDR3. In DNA form, the CDR3 reads TGTGCCAGCAGCCAAGAGCCGGGACAGGGCTACGAGCAGTACTTC. This sequence encodes CASSQEPGQGYEQYF.

As regards this clone: A read error may produce the germline difference seen at one junction end. The J gene is TRBJ1-5, the V gene TRBV7-2; D possibly corresponds to TRBD1 (5 bases). Looked up from germline, CDR1 is SGHTA and CDR2 is FQGNSA. CDR3 size: 14 residues. In nucleotides, the CDR3 is TGTGCCAGCAGTTTAGACAGTTTCAATCAGCCCCAGCATTTT. Its protein is CASSLDSFNQPQHF.

This clone has only one observation. The J gene is TRBJ2-1, the V gene TRBV7-6; 9 bases are a match to TRBD2. The CDR3 covers 18 residues. The V gene's germline CDR1 is SGHVS and CDR2 FNYEAQ. V was clipped by 4 bases and J by 4 bases; unmatched bases: 14. In DNA, the CDR3 is TGTGCCAGCAGCTCCCGGGAAATAGCGGGAGAAGGGTACAATGAGCAGTTCTTC. Protein: CASSSREIAGEGYNEQFF.

A remark on this clone: In the same sample, other DNA sequences code for this CDR3. V usage is TRBV5-1 and J usage is TRBJ2-1; tentatively, D is TRBD2 (5 bases). CDR1 is SGHRS, CDR2 YFSETQ, per germline. This CDR3 spans 12 amino acids. V lost 0 bases and J lost 8, with 6 bases in between. The CDR3: CASSLVGDEQFF. For the CDR3, the DNA is TGCGCCAGCAGCTTGGTGGGAGATGAGCAGTTCTTC.

This chain uses TRBV5-4 with TRBJ2-1, with D unclear. Germline loops: CDR1 SGHNT, CDR2 YYREEE (reference sequence). Trimming removed 0 bases from V and 4 bases from J, with 5 bases in between. CDR3 size: 13 residues. CDR3 sequence: CASSLALYNEQFF. The CDR3 bases are TGTGCCAGCAGCTTGGCCCTATACAATGAGCAGTTCTTC.

CDR3 sequence: CASSTRDRDFNTEAFF. The DNA of the CDR3 is TGTGCCAGCAGCACCCGGGACAGGGACTTCAACACTGAAGCTTTCTTT. The V call is TRBV7-9, the J call TRBJ1-1; 9 positions agree with TRBD1. The CDR3 is made up of 16 amino acids. The junction had 9 bases not matched to a gene; V was cut back by 5 bases and J by 2 bases. The V gene's germline CDR1 is SEHNR and CDR2 FQNEAQ (reference sequence). The full variable domain, its missing parts supplied by reference TRBV7-9 and TRBJ1-1, is DTGVSQNPRHKITKRGQNVTFRCDPISEHNRLYWYRQTLGQGPEFLTYFQNEAQLEKSRLLSDRFSAERPKGSFSTLEIQRTEQGDSAMYLCASSTRDRDFNTEAFFGQGTRLTVV.

The chain has TRBV7-9 and TRBJ2-1; TRBD2 aligns across 12 bases. The CDR3 has 14 amino acids. CDR1 SEHNR and CDR2 FQNEAQ come from the germline V gene (reference sequence). V dropped 2 bases and J dropped 12; count of bases not matched to a gene: 5. The CDR3 region has the DNA TGTGCCAGCAGCTTAAACCCGACTAGCGGGGGGCAGTTCTTC. This codes for CASSLNPTSGGQFF.

The genes are TRBV6-5 and TRBJ2-7; D uncertain. V was cut by 6 bases and J by 6 bases, with 15 bases left in between. CDR1 and CDR2 (germline): MNHEY, SVGAGI. This CDR3 contains 13 residues. This CDR3 is CASSLRVLSEQYF. CDR3 DNA sequence: TGTGCCAGCAGCCTCCGGGTCCTAAGCGAGCAGTACTTC.

This clone was recorded only once. This chain connects TRBV29-1 to TRBJ2-3; perhaps TRBD2 as D (5 bases). Germline V CDR1 and CDR2: SQVTM, ANQGSEA. The CDR3 spans 14 residues. V was pared by 4 bases and J by 0 bases, with 11 bases between. The CDR3: CSVGNGVSTDTQYF. Here the CDR3 DNA reads TGCAGCGTTGGAAACGGGGTTAGCACAGATACGCAGTATTTT.

The chain uses TRBV2 and TRBJ1-4, with 11 bases fitting TRBD1. J was trimmed by 7 bases and V by 7 bases; bases with no gene match: 8. Per the germline V gene, CDR1 is SNHLY and CDR2 is FYNNEI. The CDR3 totals 15 residues. CDR3 amino acids: CASTKEGTGGEKLFF. The CDR3 DNA reads TGTGCCAGCACCAAGGAGGGGACAGGGGGTGAAAAACTGTTTTTT. Supplemented by reference TRBV2 and TRBJ1-4, the full variable domain reads EPEVTQTPSHQVTQMGQEVILRCVPISNHLYFYWYRQILGQKVEFLVSFYNNEISEKSEIFDDQFSVERPDGSNFTLKIRSTKLEDSAMYFCASTKEGTGGEKLFFGSGTQLSVL.

J is TRBJ1-5 and V is TRBV28; D gene uncertain. This CDR3 region has 12 residues. V was trimmed by 1 base and J by 6 bases, leaving 4 bases between them. The germline CDR1 and CDR2 sequences are MDHEN and SYDVKM. The CDR3 reads CASSLLVQPQHF. The CDR3 DNA follows: TGTGCCAGCAGTTTATTAGTTCAGCCCCAGCATTTT.

The count of this clone is one. The chain couples TRBV2 to TRBJ1-1, with D maybe TRBD1 (5 bases). Looked up from germline, CDR1 is SNHLY and CDR2 is FYNNEI. V lost 7 bases and J lost 4, with 16 bases in between. The CDR3 is 14 residues long. The CDR3 coding sequence is TGTGCCAGCACTCCCTCGGGGGTTGGCACTGAAGCTTTCTTT. It is translated as CASTPSGVGTEAFF.

The CDR3 DNA follows: TGTGCCAGCAGCTTGGGGCCCCGTCAGCCCCAGCATTTT. Protein product: CASSLGPRQPQHF. The gene calls are TRBV5-6 and TRBJ1-5; D is undetermined. The CDR3 sequence is 13 residues long. The V gene lost 0 bases and the J gene lost 6 bases, with 7 bases spanning the gap. Germline V CDR1 and CDR2: SGHDT, YYEEEE.

This clone was detected only a few times. The V call is TRBV19, the J call TRBJ2-7, with D possibly being TRBD2 (6 bases). There are 14 residues in the CDR3. CDR1 is LNHDA and CDR2 is SQIVND in the germline V gene (reference sequence). Trimming took off 10 bases at V and 3 bases at J, with 19 bases between the two ends. The CDR3 here is CATHRDWALYEQYF. The CDR3 coding sequence is TGTGCCACCCACCGGGACTGGGCCCTCTACGAGCAGTACTTC.

The CDR3 region is CASRDRANTEAFF. The CDR3 nucleotides read TGTGCCAGCAGGGACAGGGCGAACACTGAAGCTTTCTTT. The chain employs TRBV6-1 and TRBJ1-1, with 8 bases lining up with TRBD1. This CDR3 spans 13 amino acids. Germline V CDR1 and CDR2: MNHNS, SASEGT. J lost 1 base, V lost 6 bases, and 1 base had no gene match.

CDR3 nucleotides: TGCGCCAGCAGCTTGGGGCAGGTATACAACGGCGACGAGCAGTACTTC. Protein: CASSLGQVYNGDEQYF. This chain joins TRBV5-1 and TRBJ2-7; D is unresolved. Germline V gives CDR1 SGHRS, CDR2 YFSETQ. Trimming shortened V by 0 bases and J by 5 bases, and 18 bases separated the two germline ends. The CDR3 is made up of 16 amino acids.

This sequence joins TRBV28 and TRBJ2-7; D remains ambiguous. Trimming took 5 bases from V and 3 from J, leaving 8 bases between them. The CDR3 runs 12 residues. The germline gives CDR1 MDHEN, CDR2 SYDVKM. The CDR3 coding sequence is TGTGCCAGCAGTCTAACCTTCTACGAGCAGTACTTC. Translation: CASSLTFYEQYF.

The rearrangement links TRBV4-1 to TRBJ2-7; 11 bases are a match to TRBD2. The length of the CDR3 is 15 residues. V was clipped by 1 base and J by 7 bases; unmatched bases: 6. CDR1 is MGHRA, CDR2 YSYEKL, per germline. CDR3 amino acids: CASSQVAGGPGEQYF. The CDR3 DNA reads TGCGCCAGCAGCCAAGTAGCGGGAGGGCCGGGGGAGCAGTACTTC.

This chain joins TRBV11-1 and TRBJ1-1, with 12 nucleotides matching TRBD1. This CDR3 has 15 residues. The germline V gene encodes CDR1 SGHAT and CDR2 FQDESV (reference sequence). The ends lost 5 bases at V and 7 bases at J; junction bases unmatched: 8. The CDR3 sequence: CASSPRDRGHIEAFF. CDR3 bases: TGTGCCAGCAGCCCCCGGGACAGGGGGCATATTGAAGCTTTCTTT.

The rearrangement links TRBV27 to TRBJ2-3; TRBD1 is a possible D gene (5 bases). The V end was cut by 3 bases, the J end by 0 bases, with 10 bases between. The CDR3 runs 15 residues. Germline V CDR1 and CDR2: MNHEY, SMNVEV (reference sequence). The CDR3, as DNA: TGTGCCAGCAGTTTGGGGCTCCCTAGCACAGATACGCAGTATTTT. Translating gives CASSLGLPSTDTQYF.

The chain couples TRBV5-1 to TRBJ2-2; TRBD2 matches at 12 bases. The CDR3 has 16 residues. The V and J ends lost 3 bases and 3 bases, in that order; junction bases with no gene match: 3. Germline CDR1 and CDR2: SGHRS and YFSETQ. Written as DNA, the CDR3 is TGCGCCAGCAGCTACGGACTAGCGGGGTACACCGGGGAGCTGTTTTTT. This codes for CASSYGLAGYTGELFF.